The source of this T cell receptor (beta chain) is a study of shared clonotypes between healthy human individuals (dated by TCRdb to about 2020). Background for the entire study: A few men and a couple of women, aged 18 to 49 years, made up the cohort. Different laboratories and diverse techniques were used to prepare libraries and sequence TCR repertoires, to increase sequencing depth and limit assay-specific biases. Per donor, leukapheresis produced somewhere between about 0.8 and 9 billion PBMCs. To estimate repertoire size and how much clonotypes are shared between individuals, the study performed deep sequencing of blood TCR repertoires from about five healthy adults. For each donor, CD4 naive and CD4 memory were each given three plates, CD8 naive was given two plates, and CD8 memory was given one plate. Points the paper makes about the study in general: Roughly 5% of naive CD4, 3.5% of naive CD8, approximately 2.2% of memory CD4, and 0.35% to 0.4% of memory CD8 clonotypes were shared across a few donors. Rarefaction of sorted-subset datasets indicated incomplete sequencing despite the large sequencing depth. Pairwise subsampling led to the expectation that sequencing depth would affect the degree of clonotype sharing among donors. Higher generation probabilities were observed for clonotypes shared by all four sorted-subset donors than for non-shared clonotypes. Naive subsets generally had larger estimated clonotype richness than memory subsets. The genetic and exposure-history diversity represented was limited by the small number of donors. Sampling was restricted to blood, and TCR repertoires in tissue are likely to differ from TCR repertoires in blood.

Healthy HIV-negative adults with no recently reported acute infections or vaccinations were included as donors. Every donor was a Caucasian adult living in Nashville, Tennessee, USA. CD4+ T cells were enriched by magnetic negative selection, after which naive cells were positively selected on CD45RA and the negative fraction was taken as the memory subset. Blood was collected by leukapheresis, and PBMCs were isolated by Ficoll-Histopaque density gradient centrifugation and then cryopreserved in liquid nitrogen vapor phase. Analytical flow cytometry was used to check the purity and quantity of each magnetically sorted T cell population. Genomic DNA was isolated from every sorted fraction and measured by UV absorbance on a Nanodrop 2000c. For this clone: The clone's antigen remains unknown. The sample holds no much larger clone one base away, and base qualities are not on file.

The germline V gene (reference sequence) sets CDR1 to SEHNR and CDR2 to FQNEAQ. V loses 5 bases, J loses 8 bases, and the germline ends lie 21 bases apart. Inclusive of the bounding cysteine and phenylalanine, the CDR3 is 16 residues long. The only DNA kept is the CDR3, 48 bases in frame from the first base. TCR CDR3 regions were amplified from genomic DNA by multiplex PCR using the deep immunoSEQ assay. For each cell subset, the extracted genomic DNA was distributed evenly across all wells of several immunoSEQ 96-well plates, and each plate served as one replicate. Each replicate PCR for sorted subsets received about 210 ng genomic DNA, equal to roughly 30,000 T cell genomes. Purified libraries were measured with a Qubit 3.0 fluorometer, size-checked on a Bioanalyzer 2100, and measured again with the KAPA Library Quantification kit. Every immunoSEQ 96-well plate was sequenced on a dedicated single-read 150-cycle Illumina NextSeq 550 flow cell. In the original analysis: Because the immunoSEQ output held only junctional sequences and lacked quality scores, the filtering could not match the filtering applied to full-length reads. Sequences were annotated with PyIR, a Python wrapper for IgBLAST v1.9, and V/J genes and CDR3 were assigned using IMGT germline references. Any read was removed if the V/J assignment was weak (E-value above 1e-6), the CDR3 was missing, or the read contained stop codons, out-of-frame junctions, or ambiguous translated residues. V3J clonotypes were defined as sequences sharing the same inferred V gene, J gene, and CDR3 amino acid sequence. To compute the percentage overlap between repertoires, the number of shared unique clonotypes was divided by the size of the smaller repertoire. Repertoire richness was assessed with RTK rarefaction, the Chao1 estimator, and Recon v2.1 estimates of unobserved clonotypes. Generation probabilities were computed with OLGA for all TCRbeta clonotypes obtained by the gDNA method from a few donors. TCRdb holds this immuneACCESS table with in-frame rearrangements only. Some clones are missing; in checked studies, unresolved V genes explain under half, and the rest has no known cause. V and J calls and clone size follow that table, whereas D and trimming were derived from the DNA. Here the sample has roughly 1,100,000 clones; 60% to 80% occur a single time. The ten most abundant clones make up about 1.5% of the sample.

Recombination joined TRBV7-9 with TRBJ1-4; TRBD1 is a possible D gene, resting on 6 matching bases. This clonotype was sampled from a man between 18 and 29 years old in good health. The sequencing sample was made of memory CD4+ T cells sorted from blood. The sample's cell subset or site label, decoded: CD45RA-negative fraction. The sequence in DNA is TGTGCCAGCAGCCCAGGGACAATCCAACTACGGGAAAAACTGTTTTTT. Protein translation: CASSPGTIQLREKLFF.